The 10 T cell receptor beta chains in this list originate from one sample, sequenced in a study of memory CD4+ T cells and cytomegalovirus serostatus. Assay: immunoSEQ multiplex PCR; the TCRdb copy retains only in-frame clones and omits some. The table records about 80,000 clones, around 80% of them present only once. Single viable CD3+CD4+CD8-CD45RO+ cells were sorted as the memory CD4+ T cells. Sequenced material: memory CD4+ T cells from blood. These receptors originate from an adult in good health and CMV-seronegative.

The V call is TRBV6-4, the J call TRBJ1-6; no firm D call. The V end lost 10 bases, the J end lost 7 bases, and 14 bases lay between the germline ends. CDR3 length: 13 residues. Germline loops: CDR1 MRHNA, CDR2 SNTAGT. The chain's CDR3 is CATAPTRNSPLHF. The CDR3 DNA sequence: TGTGCCACCGCTCCCACTCGGAATTCACCCCTCCACTTT.

The chain combines TRBV5-1 with TRBJ1-5; TRBD1 might be the D (6 bases). Trimming cost V 4 bases and J 3 bases, with 11 bases left between them. Germline V lookup: CDR1 SGHRS, CDR2 YFSETQ. The CDR3 totals 14 residues. CDR3 DNA sequence: TGCGCCAGCAGCCCTACAGGGATCAATCAGCCCCAGCATTTT. Amino acid sequence: CASSPTGINQPQHF.

CDR3 residues: CASSLDRWRAVGNIQYF. DNA for the CDR3: TGTGCCAGCAGCTTAGATCGTTGGCGGGCCGTGGGAAACATTCAGTACTTC. The chain recombines TRBV13 with TRBJ2-4; weak D call: TRBD2 (5 bases). In germline, CDR1 is PRHDT, CDR2 FYEKMQ (reference sequence). CDR3 length equals 17 residues. V was trimmed by 1 base and J by 6 bases, leaving 19 bases between them. Together with reference TRBV13 and TRBJ2-4, the CDR3 gives the full variable domain: AAGVIQSPRHLIKEKRETATLKCYPIPRHDTVYWYQQGPGQDPQFLISFYEKMQSDKGSIPDRFSAQQFSDYHSELNMSSLELGDSALYFCASSLDRWRAVGNIQYFGAGTRLSVL.

This chain joins TRBV7-8 and TRBJ1-5; 9 bases line up with TRBD1. This CDR3 has 16 amino acids. CDR1 SGHVS and CDR2 FQNEAQ come from the germline V gene. V lost 0 bases to trimming and J lost 4 bases; unmatched junction nucleotides: 4. The CDR3 nucleotides are TGTGCCAGCAGCTTAGCGACGACAGGGGGGAATCAGCCCCAGCATTTT. Protein product: CASSLATTGGNQPQHF.

V gene TRBV11-2 combines with J gene TRBJ2-2; D not resolved. Germline CDR1 is SGHAT and CDR2 is FQNNGV. This CDR3 has 16 amino acids. V was pared by 2 bases and J by 2 bases, with 12 bases between. CDR3 protein: CASSLRGVANTGELFF. CDR3 coding DNA: TGTGCCAGCAGCTTAAGAGGCGTAGCAAACACCGGGGAGCTGTTTTTT.

The chain is built from TRBV15 and TRBJ1-1; the D gene is possibly TRBD1 (5 bases). Germline V gene lookup returns CDR1 LNHNV and CDR2 YYDKDF (reference sequence). The V and J ends lost 0 bases and 0 bases respectively, with 17 bases between them. The CDR3 has 18 residues. As DNA, the CDR3 is TGTGCCACCAGCAGAGATGGACGGGGCGGAACGATGAACACTGAAGCTTTCTTT. Protein sequence: CATSRDGRGGTMNTEAFF. The full variable domain, with the rest looked up from reference TRBV15 and TRBJ1-1, is DAMVIQNPRYQVTQFGKPVTLSCSQTLNHNVMYWYQQKSSQAPKLLFHYYDKDFNNEADTPDNFQSRRPNTSFCFLDIRSPGLGDTAMYLCATSRDGRGGTMNTEAFFGQGTRLTVV.

This chain joins TRBV7-2 and TRBJ2-7; 10 bases align to TRBD1. V was pared by 3 bases and J by 4 bases, with 3 bases of the junction left unmatched. CDR1 and CDR2 (germline): SGHTA, FQGNSA. The CDR3 is made up of 14 amino acids. The CDR3 bases are TGTGCCAGCAGCTTGGGACAGGGGATTTACGAGCAGTACTTC. Protein: CASSLGQGIYEQYF.

The chain recombines TRBV29-1 with TRBJ2-7; 8 bases map to TRBD1. With 4 bases clipped from V and 2 bases from J, the junction kept 7 bases outside the gene matches. Germline assignment: CDR1 SQVTM and CDR2 ANQGSEA. CDR3 length equals 14 residues. CDR3 coding DNA: TGCAGCGTTGGGGATGACAGGGGTGCCTACGAGCAGTACTTC. This translates into CSVGDDRGAYEQYF.

The chain is built from TRBV7-2 and TRBJ2-6, with D perhaps assigned TRBD1 or TRBD2 (5 bases each). V was pared by 7 bases and J by 0 bases, with 10 bases between. Germline V gene sequence: CDR1 SGHTA, CDR2 FQGNSA. The CDR3 spans 15 residues. The CDR3 DNA is TGTGCCAGCACCTCGGGGCTCTCTGGGGCCAACGTCCTGACTTTC. This encodes CASTSGLSGANVLTF.

This clone has just one count. CDR3: CSVLKAGQGARGNTEAFF. Here the CDR3 DNA reads TGCAGCGTTCTTAAGGCGGGGCAGGGGGCTAGAGGGAACACTGAAGCTTTCTTT. The chain carries TRBV29-1 and TRBJ1-1; the match to TRBD1 covers 8 bases. CDR1 is SQVTM, CDR2 ANQGSEA, per germline. The CDR3 extends over 18 amino acids. J was trimmed by 1 base and V by 5 bases; bases with no gene match: 18.